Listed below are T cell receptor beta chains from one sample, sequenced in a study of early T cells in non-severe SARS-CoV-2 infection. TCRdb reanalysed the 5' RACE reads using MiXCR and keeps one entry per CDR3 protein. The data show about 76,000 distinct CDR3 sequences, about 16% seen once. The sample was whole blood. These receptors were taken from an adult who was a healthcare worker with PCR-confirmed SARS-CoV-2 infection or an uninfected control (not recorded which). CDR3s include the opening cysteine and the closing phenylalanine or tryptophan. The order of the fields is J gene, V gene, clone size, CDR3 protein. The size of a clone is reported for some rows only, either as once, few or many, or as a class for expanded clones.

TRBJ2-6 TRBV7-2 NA CASSFVGANVLTF
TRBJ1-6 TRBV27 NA CASSYPGSPLHF
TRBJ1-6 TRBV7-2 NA CASSLSGTYNSPLHF
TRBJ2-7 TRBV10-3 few CAISSRTELSYEQYF
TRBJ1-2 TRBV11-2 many CASSLDLLRDRNYGYTF
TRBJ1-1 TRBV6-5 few CASSYEDRKTEAFF
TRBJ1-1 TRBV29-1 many CSVAGGTGGTEAFF
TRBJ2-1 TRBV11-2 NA CASSRSRANEQFF
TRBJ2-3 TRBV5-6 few CASSPKTFREQPGTDTQYF
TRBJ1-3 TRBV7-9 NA CASSLARQRGNTIYF
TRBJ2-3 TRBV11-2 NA CASSPRAGGYTDTQYF
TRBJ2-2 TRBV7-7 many CASSSNANTGELFF
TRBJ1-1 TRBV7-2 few CASSTRQGAFYTEAFF
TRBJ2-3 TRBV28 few CASAREGAADTQYF
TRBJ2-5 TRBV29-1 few CSVEGTVGGTQYF
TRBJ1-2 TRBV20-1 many CGATGYTF
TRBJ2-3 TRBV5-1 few CASSLVGVSTDTQYF
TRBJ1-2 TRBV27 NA CASSTTGYGYTF
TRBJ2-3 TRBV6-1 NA CASRPRDIPLDTQYF
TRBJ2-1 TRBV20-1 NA CSARDLMREHNEQFF
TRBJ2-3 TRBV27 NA CASSFLQGFTDTQYF
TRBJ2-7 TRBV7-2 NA CASSLEWYEQYF
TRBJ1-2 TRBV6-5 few CASSYLTEPHGYTF
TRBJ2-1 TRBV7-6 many CASSPRGGGEQFF
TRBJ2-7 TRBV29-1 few CSVGAGADYEQYF